One sample yielded the 19 T cell receptor beta chains listed below, sequenced in a study of CD8 T cells in ankylosing spondylitis. TCRdb independently ran MiXCR on the 5' RACE reads; one entry per CDR3 protein. The sample includes roughly 700,000 distinct CDR3 sequences, 15% to 20% of them seen just once. Points from the study as a whole: There was a TCR beta motif, made of 7 to 9 highly homologous variants, that appeared characteristic of ankylosing spondylitis blood.

Their antigen targets remain unknown. The sequenced sample was blood, either unsorted or a sorted T cell fraction (not recorded which). The receptors originated from a male donor with ankylosing spondylitis.

With regard to this clonotype: The junction departs from the called germline gene at one end, perhaps through a read error. The V gene is TRBV10-3, the J gene TRBJ2-5; D uncertain. Germline V gene sequence: CDR1 ENHRY, CDR2 SYGVKD. CDR3 length: 12 amino acids. This CDR3 is CSIGNIGETQYF. The CDR3 coding sequence is TGTTCCATCGGTAACATCGGAGAGACCCAGTACTTC.

This clonotype has a handful of counts. The chain couples TRBV2 to TRBJ1-4, with D hard to call. From germline, CDR1 is SNHLY and CDR2 FYNNEI. Trimming pared 1 base from V and 13 bases from J, leaving 10 bases between. CDR3 length: 12 residues. The DNA for the CDR3 is TGTGCCAGCAGTGAAGGGGCAGCGAGACTGTTTTTT. It encodes CASSEGAARLFF.

This clonotype has just a few counts. The chain employs TRBV24-1 and TRBJ2-1; 7 bases are a match to TRBD1. V lost 2 bases, J lost 14 bases, and 8 bases stayed unmatched. Germline V gene sequence: CDR1 KGHDR, CDR2 SFDVKD. The CDR3 has 13 amino acids. This CDR3 reads CATSDSRVGQKFF. DNA for the CDR3: TGTGCCACCAGTGATTCGCGGGTGGGACAGAAGTTCTTC.

This clonotype was seen ten or more times. DNA for the CDR3: TGCAGCGTCAACACCAGGGCTGGAAACACCATATATTTT. It codes for CSVNTRAGNTIYF. The rearrangement uses TRBV29-1 and TRBJ1-3, with D possibly TRBD1 on 5 matching bases. Deletions cut 6 bases from V and 2 bases from J, with 11 bases between. The CDR3 loop spans 13 amino acids. From germline, CDR1 is SQVTM and CDR2 ANQGSEA.

This clonotype appeared a few times. The chain recombines TRBV27 with TRBJ2-5; D gene unclear. The V gene lost 4 bases and the J gene lost 2 bases, with 14 bases spanning the gap. From germline, CDR1 is MNHEY and CDR2 SMNVEV (reference sequence). This CDR3 region has 15 residues. The CDR3 nucleotides read TGTGCCAGCAGTTCCCCCCGCGACCTACAAGAGACCCAGTACTTC. Its protein product is CASSSPRDLQETQYF.

This sequence joins TRBV7-6 and TRBJ2-1; the match to TRBD2 covers 12 bases. The CDR3 length is 16 residues. The germline V gene has CDR1 SGHVS and CDR2 FNYEAQ. V was clipped by 6 bases and J by 2 bases; unmatched bases: 5. Written as DNA, the CDR3 is TGTGCCAGCAGGGAAGGACTAGCGGGAACCTACAATGAGCAGTTCTTC. Protein: CASREGLAGTYNEQFF. The entire variable domain, with the rest obtained from reference TRBV7-6 and TRBJ2-1, is as follows: GAGVSQSPRYKVTKRGQDVALRCDPISGHVSLYWYRQALGQGPEFLTYFNYEAQQDKSGLPNDRFSAERPEGSISTLTIQRTEQRDSAMYRCASREGLAGTYNEQFFGPGTRLTVL.

This clonotype has just a few counts. V gene TRBV20-1 combines with J gene TRBJ2-7; D gene unclear. The germline CDR1 and CDR2 sequences are DFQATT and SNEGSKA (reference sequence). V was shortened by 1 base and J by 7 bases, with 17 bases between the two germline ends. The CDR3 is made up of 14 amino acids. The CDR3 loop is CSARGTQSNWEQYF. The CDR3 DNA sequence: TGCAGTGCTAGAGGCACACAGTCAAATTGGGAGCAGTACTTC.

The table lists this clonotype with a few counts. The chain uses TRBV10-3 and TRBJ1-6; D may be TRBD1 (5 bases). The CDR3 length is 15 residues. Germline-derived CDR1 and CDR2 are ENHRY and SYGVKD. V was pared by 4 bases and J by 5 bases, with 12 bases between. The CDR3 loop is CAISGSAGNNSPLHF. The DNA of the CDR3 is TGTGCCATCAGTGGATCGGCAGGGAATAATTCACCCCTCCACTTT.

This clonotype was observed a handful of times. The CDR3 DNA reads TGCGCCAGCAGCTTTACAGGGGGCGAGGAAGCTTTCTTT. Protein: CASSFTGGEEAFF. J is TRBJ1-1 and V is TRBV5-1, with 9 bases matching TRBD1. With V trimmed by 2 bases and J by 8 bases, 4 bases remained unmatched. This CDR3 comprises 13 residues. The V gene's germline CDR1 is SGHRS and CDR2 YFSETQ.

The J gene is TRBJ1-2, the V gene TRBV12-3 or TRBV12-4, with 8 bases aligning to TRBD1. Losses at the gene ends were 6 bases for V and 8 bases for J; bases not matched to a gene: 5. This CDR3 spans 12 amino acids. The CDR3 DNA follows: TGTGCCAGCAGCCGGACAGGGCTGGGCTACACCTTC. Its protein is CASSRTGLGYTF.

This chain connects TRBV10-3 to TRBJ2-3, with 7 positions matching TRBD1. Trimming took 6 bases from V and 2 from J; bases not matched to a gene: 5. CDR3 size: 14 residues. CDR1 ENHRY and CDR2 SYGVKD come from the germline V gene. This CDR3 is CAISQGQDTDTQYF. The CDR3 bases are TGTGCCATCAGCCAAGGACAGGACACAGATACGCAGTATTTT.

J is TRBJ2-1 and V is TRBV4-1, with 16 bases identical to TRBD2. V lost 3 bases, J lost 8 bases, and 4 bases stayed unmatched. This CDR3 has 16 residues. CDR1 is MGHRA, CDR2 YSYEKL, per germline. The CDR3 loop is CASSHGTSGGGDEQFF. The CDR3 DNA sequence: TGCGCCAGCAGCCACGGGACTAGCGGGGGGGGCGATGAGCAGTTCTTC.

This chain links TRBV10-3 with TRBJ1-4, with 9 bases matching TRBD1. Germline loops: CDR1 ENHRY, CDR2 SYGVKD. Unmatched junction bases numbered 9, after V lost 2 bases and J lost 8 bases. There are 16 residues in the CDR3. CDR3 amino acids: CAISEPDPGTGEKLFF. DNA of the CDR3: TGTGCCATCAGTGAGCCCGACCCAGGGACAGGGGAAAAACTGTTTTTT.

This clonotype was observed a handful of times. This CDR3 reads CSARDLTTTYEQYF. The DNA for the CDR3 is TGCAGTGCTAGAGATCTGACTACCACCTACGAGCAGTACTTC. This chain joins TRBV20-1 and TRBJ2-7; a possible D gene is TRBD2 (5 bases). Trimming removed 0 bases at V and 2 bases at J, with 11 bases between. The CDR3 covers 14 residues. The germline V gene has CDR1 DFQATT and CDR2 SNEGSKA (reference sequence).

This clonotype was detected only a few times. The J gene is TRBJ2-5, the V gene TRBV4-1; 10 bases fit TRBD2. CDR1 and CDR2 (germline): MGHRA, YSYEKL. J gave up 4 bases and V 3 bases, and 5 bases lay outside the gene matches. The CDR3 is 15 residues long. The CDR3 spells CASSHPSGSGETQYF. The DNA for the CDR3 is TGCGCCAGCAGCCATCCTAGCGGGAGTGGAGAGACCCAGTACTTC.

The chain links TRBV5-1 to TRBJ2-2; D perhaps matches TRBD1 (6 bases). The CDR3 contains 14 residues. Germline V lookup: CDR1 SGHRS, CDR2 YFSETQ. With 1 base removed from V and 6 bases from J, the gap between germline ends came to 10 bases. CDR3 DNA sequence: TGCGCCAGCAGCTTGCCGAAGGGGGCCGGGGAGCTGTTTTTT. Translated, it gives CASSLPKGAGELFF.

The chain carries TRBV12-3 or TRBV12-4 and TRBJ2-1; D is unclear. The V and J ends lost 2 bases and 9 bases respectively, with 8 bases between them. The CDR3 is 12 residues long. The CDR3: CASSLPGSEQFF. In DNA form, the CDR3 reads TGTGCCAGCAGTTTACCGGGCAGTGAGCAGTTCTTC.

This clonotype has a count of ten or more. The chain uses TRBV12-3 or TRBV12-4 and TRBJ2-2, with TRBD2 identical over 8 bases. This CDR3 spans 16 amino acids. The V segment lost 4 bases and the J segment 0 bases; nucleotides outside the gene matches: 4. The CDR3 DNA sequence: TGTGCCAGCAGTTCAATAGCGGGGTCGAACACCGGGGAGCTGTTTTTT. Its translation: CASSSIAGSNTGELFF.

This clonotype was seen more than once but under ten times. The chain carries TRBV7-2 and TRBJ2-5; 7 nucleotides line up with TRBD1. V lost 5 bases, J lost 7 bases, and 10 bases stayed unmatched. The CDR3 covers 14 residues. Germline V gene lookup returns CDR1 SGHTA and CDR2 FQGNSA. The CDR3 here is CASSPKTGFRTQYF. Here the CDR3 DNA reads TGTGCCAGCAGCCCCAAGACAGGGTTCCGGACCCAGTACTTC.